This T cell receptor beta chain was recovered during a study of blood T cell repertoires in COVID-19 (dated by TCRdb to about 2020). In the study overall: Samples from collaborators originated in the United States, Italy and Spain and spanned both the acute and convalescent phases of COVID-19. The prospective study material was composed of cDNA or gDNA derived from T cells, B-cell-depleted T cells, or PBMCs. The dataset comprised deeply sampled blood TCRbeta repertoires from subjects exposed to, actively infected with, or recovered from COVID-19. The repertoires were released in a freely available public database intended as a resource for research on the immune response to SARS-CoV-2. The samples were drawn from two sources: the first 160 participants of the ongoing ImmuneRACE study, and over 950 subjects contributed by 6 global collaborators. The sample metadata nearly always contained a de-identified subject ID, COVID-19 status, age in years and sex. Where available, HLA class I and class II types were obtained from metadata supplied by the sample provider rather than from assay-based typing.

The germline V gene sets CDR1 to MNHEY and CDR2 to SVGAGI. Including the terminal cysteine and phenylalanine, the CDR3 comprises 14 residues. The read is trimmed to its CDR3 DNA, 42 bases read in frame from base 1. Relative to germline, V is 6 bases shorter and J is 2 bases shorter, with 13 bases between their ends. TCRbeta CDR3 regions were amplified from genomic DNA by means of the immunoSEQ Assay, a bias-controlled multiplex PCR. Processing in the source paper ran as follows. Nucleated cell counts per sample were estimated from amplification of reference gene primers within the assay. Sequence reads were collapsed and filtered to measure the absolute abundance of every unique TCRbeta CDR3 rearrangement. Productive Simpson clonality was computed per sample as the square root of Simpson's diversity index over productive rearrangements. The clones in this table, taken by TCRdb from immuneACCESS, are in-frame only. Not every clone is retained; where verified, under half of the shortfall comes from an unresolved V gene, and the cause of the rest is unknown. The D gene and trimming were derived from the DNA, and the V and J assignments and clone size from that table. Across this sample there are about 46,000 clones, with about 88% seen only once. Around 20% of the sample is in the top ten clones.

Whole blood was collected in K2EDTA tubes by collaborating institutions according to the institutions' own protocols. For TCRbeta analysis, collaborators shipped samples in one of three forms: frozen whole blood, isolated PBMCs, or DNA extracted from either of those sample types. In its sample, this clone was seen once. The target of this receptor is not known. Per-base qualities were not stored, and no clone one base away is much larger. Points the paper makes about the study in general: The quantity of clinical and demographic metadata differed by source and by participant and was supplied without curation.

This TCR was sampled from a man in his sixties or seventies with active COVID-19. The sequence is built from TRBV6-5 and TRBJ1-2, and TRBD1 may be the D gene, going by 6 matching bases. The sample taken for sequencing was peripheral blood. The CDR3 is CASSPTGFNYGYTF. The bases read TGTGCCAGCAGCCCAACAGGGTTCAACTATGGCTACACCTTC.